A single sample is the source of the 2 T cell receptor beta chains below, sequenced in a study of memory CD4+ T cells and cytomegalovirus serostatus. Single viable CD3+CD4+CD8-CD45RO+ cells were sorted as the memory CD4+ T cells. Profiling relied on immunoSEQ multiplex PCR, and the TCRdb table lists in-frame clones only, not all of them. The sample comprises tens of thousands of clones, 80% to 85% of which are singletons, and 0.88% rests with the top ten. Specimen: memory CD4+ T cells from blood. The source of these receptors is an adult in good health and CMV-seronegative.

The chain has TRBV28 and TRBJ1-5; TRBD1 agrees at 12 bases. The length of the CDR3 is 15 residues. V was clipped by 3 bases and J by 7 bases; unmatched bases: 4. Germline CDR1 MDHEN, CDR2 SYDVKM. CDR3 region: CASSFRDRGRQPQHF. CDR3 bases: TGTGCCAGCAGTTTCCGGGACAGGGGGCGACAGCCCCAGCATTTT.

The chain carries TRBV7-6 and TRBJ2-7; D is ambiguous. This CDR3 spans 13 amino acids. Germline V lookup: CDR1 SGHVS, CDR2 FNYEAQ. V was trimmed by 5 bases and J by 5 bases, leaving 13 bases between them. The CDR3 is CASSMAGLNEQYF. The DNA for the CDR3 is TGTGCCAGCAGCATGGCCGGGTTGAACGAGCAGTACTTC.